The T cell receptor (beta chain) described here comes from a study of blood T cell repertoires in COVID-19. Study-level information: The United States, Italy and Spain supplied acute and convalescent COVID-19 samples. Sources were T cells, B-cell-depleted T cells, or PBMCs; the material itself was cDNA or gDNA.

Sequenced by immunoSEQ multiplex PCR; TCRdb stores in-frame clones only, minus some. In the table there are around 160,000 clones, around nine tenths of which are singletons. The germline CDR1 and CDR2 sequences are MDHEN and SYDVKM. CDR3 length: 14 amino acids. Trimming removed 7 bases at V and 4 bases at J, with 16 bases between. V and J are TRBV28 and TRBJ1-2, with D maybe TRBD1 (5 bases). The sample consisted of peripheral blood. The receptor was derived from a human donor in a cohort sampled during active COVID-19. The CDR3 DNA sequence: TGTGCCAGCAACAACCAGGGAGGATTCTATGGCTACACCTTC. It is translated as CASNNQGGFYGYTF.